The rows below give T cell receptor beta chains drawn from one sample of a study of regulatory T cells in long-lasting Graves disease. Via MiXCR, TCRdb re-called the multiplex PCR reads, giving one row per CDR3 protein. The table has some 450,000 distinct CDR3 sequences, roughly 15% seen once. The sample also formed part of further work on T cells in Graves' hyperthyroidism and ophthalmopathy.

The sequenced sample was peripheral blood mononuclear cells (PBMCs), obtained at new diagnosis, from a patient treated with antithyroid drugs. The receptor source for this set is a woman aged 30 to 39 with Graves disease. Each CDR3 is given without its conserved first and last residue. Fields, in order: V gene, CDR3 protein.

TRBV20-1	SASGGSGNQPQH
TRBV7-8	ASSLSPGELF
TRBV6-5	ASSYEGSSYEQY
TRBV19	ASSISHSTRPQH
TRBV27	ASRPTKGTNTEAF
TRBV5-1	ASSLDLRSTDTQY
TRBV6-2/TRBV6-3	ASSVAGTGRDTEAF
TRBV20-1	SAVGGAGATDTQY
TRBV28	ASSSLGQDYGYT
TRBV5-8	ASRKSETQY
TRBV7-2	ASSLFGPPYEQY
TRBV14	ASSLLTGTSKF
TRBV6-2/TRBV6-3	ASSTPGQDRAEAF
TRBV20-1	SARGLKVASGSRDTGELF
TRBV7-8	ASSLEPGHHIQETQY
TRBV20-1	SERDSLLSETQY
TRBV27	ASSSRRNSYNEQF
TRBV7-9	ASSLKAGVGTGELF
TRBV20-1	SARDDSGSGNTIY
TRBV29-1	SAKTADTQY
TRBV10-2	ASSNGRPGTAFSGANVLT
TRBV18	ASSPGLAGYNEQF
TRBV9	ASSVAGNEQF
TRBV11-2	ASSLRDSFNYGYT